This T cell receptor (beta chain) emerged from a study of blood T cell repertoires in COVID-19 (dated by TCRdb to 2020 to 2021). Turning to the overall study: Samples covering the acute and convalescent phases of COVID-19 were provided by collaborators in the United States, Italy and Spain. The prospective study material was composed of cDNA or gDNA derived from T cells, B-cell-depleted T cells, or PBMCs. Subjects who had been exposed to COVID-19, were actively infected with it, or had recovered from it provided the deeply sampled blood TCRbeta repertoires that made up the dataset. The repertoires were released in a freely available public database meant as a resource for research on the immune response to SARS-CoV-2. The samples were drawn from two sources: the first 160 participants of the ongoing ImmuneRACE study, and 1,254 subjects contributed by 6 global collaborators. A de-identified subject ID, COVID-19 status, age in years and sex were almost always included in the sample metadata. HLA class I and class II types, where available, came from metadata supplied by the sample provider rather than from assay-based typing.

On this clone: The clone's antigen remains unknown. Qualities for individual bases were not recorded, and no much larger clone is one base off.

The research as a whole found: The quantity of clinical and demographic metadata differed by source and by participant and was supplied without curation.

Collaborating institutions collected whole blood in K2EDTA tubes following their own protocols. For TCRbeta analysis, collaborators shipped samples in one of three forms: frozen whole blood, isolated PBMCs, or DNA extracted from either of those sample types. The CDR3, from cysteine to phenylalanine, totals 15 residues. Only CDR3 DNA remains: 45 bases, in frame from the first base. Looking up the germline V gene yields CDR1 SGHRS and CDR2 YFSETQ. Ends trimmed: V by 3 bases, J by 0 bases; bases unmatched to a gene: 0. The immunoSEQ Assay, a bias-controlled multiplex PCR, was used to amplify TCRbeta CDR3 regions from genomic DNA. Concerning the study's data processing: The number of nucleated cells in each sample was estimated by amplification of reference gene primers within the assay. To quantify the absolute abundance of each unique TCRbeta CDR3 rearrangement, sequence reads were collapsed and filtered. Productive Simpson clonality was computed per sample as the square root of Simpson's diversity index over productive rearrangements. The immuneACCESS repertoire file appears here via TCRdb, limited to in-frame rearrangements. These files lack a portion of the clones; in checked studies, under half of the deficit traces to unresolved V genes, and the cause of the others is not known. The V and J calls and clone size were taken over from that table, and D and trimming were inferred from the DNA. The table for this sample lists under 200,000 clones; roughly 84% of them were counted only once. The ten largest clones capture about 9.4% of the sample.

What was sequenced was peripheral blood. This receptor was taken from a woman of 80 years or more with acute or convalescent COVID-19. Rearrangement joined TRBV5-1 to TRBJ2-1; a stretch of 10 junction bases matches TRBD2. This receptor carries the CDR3 CASSSSGGSYNEQFF. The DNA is TGCGCCAGCAGCTCTAGCGGGGGCTCCTACAATGAGCAGTTCTTC.